Listed here are 20 T cell receptor beta chains from one sample, sequenced in a study of blood T cell repertoires in COVID-19. Libraries were prepared by immunoSEQ multiplex PCR; TCRdb keeps only in-frame clonotypes and omits some of them. The sample yields fewer than 110,000 clones, about four fifths seen once. Sequences were obtained from peripheral blood. The receptors were sampled from a human donor in a cohort sampled during active COVID-19.

The chain combines TRBV18 with TRBJ2-7, with 7 bases matching TRBD1. The CDR3 consists of 16 residues. Trimming took 3 bases from V and 5 from J; bases not matched to a gene: 13. Germline values: CDR1 KGHSH, CDR2 LQKENI. The CDR3 region has the DNA TGTGCCAGCTCACCCCTAATGAGGGGGCAACGCGACGAGCAGTACTTC. Its protein product is CASSPLMRGQRDEQYF.

This clone appeared a single time. The chain couples TRBV4-2 to TRBJ2-7, with a tentative D call TRBD2 (6 bases). This CDR3 contains 18 residues. V gave up 0 bases and J gave up 4 bases, with 22 bases separating them. Germline V gene lookup returns CDR1 LGHNA and CDR2 YNFKEQ. This CDR3 is CASSQDRPGGTGAYEQYF. The CDR3 bases are TGTGCCAGCAGCCAAGATCGGCCTGGCGGGACGGGAGCTTACGAGCAGTACTTC.

This chain links TRBV6-5 with TRBJ2-5, with a weak D call TRBD1 (6 bases). The germline V gene encodes CDR1 MNHEY and CDR2 SVGAGI. With 6 bases removed from V and 5 bases from J, the gap between germline ends came to 19 bases. The CDR3 is 15 residues long. CDR3 sequence (DNA): TGTGCCAGCAGCTCACCGGGACAACCTCGGGAGACCCAGTACTTC. It translates to CASSSPGQPRETQYF.

The rearrangement joins TRBV6-5 to TRBJ2-7, with TRBD1 matching over 10 bases. From germline, CDR1 is MNHEY and CDR2 SVGAGI. The V gene end was trimmed by 6 bases and the J gene end by 7 bases; junction bases not matched to a gene: 9. The CDR3 is made up of 14 amino acids. In DNA form, the CDR3 reads TGTGCCAGCAGCCCGACAGGGGGCACGGGGGAGCAGTACTTC. This sequence encodes CASSPTGGTGEQYF.

The CDR3: CAWSAQGGEKLFF. For the CDR3, the DNA is TGTGCCTGGAGTGCCCAGGGCGGCGAAAAACTGTTTTTT. The gene calls are TRBV30 and TRBJ1-4; D may be TRBD1 (5 bases). The V end was cut by 1 base, the J end by 8 bases, with 11 bases between. This CDR3 has 13 residues. The germline CDR1 and CDR2 sequences are GTSNPN and SVGIG (reference sequence).

This rearrangement joins TRBV29-1 to TRBJ2-1, with 10 bases lining up with TRBD2. Trimming removed 4 bases from V and 9 bases from J; junction bases left unmatched: 3. Germline V lookup: CDR1 SQVTM, CDR2 ANQGSEA. The CDR3 runs to 12 residues. CDR3 amino acids: CSVAPSGGEQFF. The CDR3 DNA reads as TGCAGCGTTGCCCCTAGCGGGGGTGAGCAGTTCTTC.

This clone was seen only a few times. The chain is built from TRBV7-9 and TRBJ2-1, with D maybe TRBD1 (5 bases). The V and J ends lost 7 bases and 0 bases respectively, with 16 bases between them. The germline V gene has CDR1 SEHNR and CDR2 FQNEAQ (reference sequence). CDR3 length: 16 amino acids. The CDR3 DNA is TGTGCCAGCACCCCCCGGACAAGAAGCTCCTACAATGAGCAGTTCTTC. Protein sequence: CASTPRTRSSYNEQFF.

V and J are TRBV5-4 and TRBJ1-5, with TRBD1 identical over 10 bases. There are 14 residues in the CDR3. Germline assignment: CDR1 SGHNT and CDR2 YYREEE (reference sequence). V was pared by 4 bases and J by 7 bases, with 5 bases of the junction left unmatched. CDR3 sequence (DNA): TGTGCCAGCAGCGGGGACAGGGGCGAGCAGCCCCAGCATTTT. Translated, it gives CASSGDRGEQPQHF. The whole variable domain, filled in from reference TRBV5-4 and TRBJ1-5, reads ETGVTQSPTHLIKTRGQQVTLRCSSQSGHNTVSWYQQALGQGPQFIFQYYREEENGRGNFPPRFSGLQFPNYSSELNVNALELDDSALYLCASSGDRGEQPQHFGDGTRLSIL.

This clone was seen a single time. V usage is TRBV9 and J usage is TRBJ1-2; D gene unclear. Germline CDR1 is SGDLS and CDR2 is YYNGEE. The CDR3 sequence is 15 residues long. V dropped 0 bases and J dropped 4 bases, with 13 bases sitting between them. The CDR3 DNA reads as TGTGCCAGCAGCGTAGGTGCGGCGGATGGCTATGGCTACACCTTC. Translating gives CASSVGAADGYGYTF.

The chain combines TRBV5-1 with TRBJ2-3, with 8 bases fitting TRBD2. The CDR3 length is 15 residues. Unmatched junction bases numbered 7, after V lost 0 bases and J lost 7 bases. CDR1 SGHRS and CDR2 YFSETQ come from the germline V gene. The CDR3 DNA reads TGCGCCAGCAGCTTGGCGGGGGGGGCGGCTAATACGCAGTATTTT. This gives the protein CASSLAGGAANTQYF. The full variable domain, in which reference TRBV5-1 and TRBJ2-3 provide the parts outside the CDR3, is KAGVTQTPRYLIKTRGQQVTLSCSPISGHRSVSWYQQTPGQGLQFLFEYFSETQRNKGNFPGRFSGRQFSNSRSEMNVSTLELGDSALYLCASSLAGGAANTQYFGPGTRLTVL.

The V and J genes are TRBV3-1 (or the pseudogene TRBV3-2) and TRBJ2-7; possibly TRBD2 for D (6 bases). The germline gives CDR1 LGHDT, CDR2 YNNKEL (reference sequence). The CDR3 sequence is 15 residues long. V lost 2 bases, J lost 7 bases, and 18 bases lay in between. The CDR3 DNA reads as TGTGCCAGCAGCCAACAGCGCGGGACGGGGCAAGAGCAGTACTTC. This gives the protein CASSQQRGTGQEQYF.

This chain connects TRBV9 to TRBJ1-1; tentative D call: TRBD1 (5 bases). CDR1 is SGDLS and CDR2 is YYNGEE in the germline V gene. V lost 0 bases and J lost 5, with 11 bases in between. The CDR3 spans 14 residues. The CDR3 is CASSVDGGRTEAFF. The DNA of the CDR3 is TGTGCCAGCAGCGTAGACGGGGGGAGGACTGAAGCTTTCTTT. Full variable domain (remainder filled in from reference TRBV9 and TRBJ1-1): DSGVTQTPKHLITATGQRVTLRCSPRSGDLSVYWYQQSLDQGLQFLIQYYNGEERAKGNILERFSAQQFPDLHSELNLSSLELGDSALYFCASSVDGGRTEAFFGQGTRLTVV.

The chain recombines TRBV6-5 with TRBJ1-1; D unclear. There are 13 residues in the CDR3. Germline-derived CDR1 and CDR2 are MNHEY and SVGAGI. The ends were cut back, 10 bases at V and 3 bases at J, with 15 bases in the middle. The CDR3 nucleotides read TGTGCCACCAAACCTAAATACTACACTGAAGCTTTCTTT. Residues: CATKPKYYTEAFF.

This clone was observed a few times. CDR3 bases: TGTGCCAGCAGCTTGGGGACAGGGTTGGAAGGCTACACCTTC. As protein: CASSLGTGLEGYTF. This chain connects TRBV5-4 to TRBJ1-2; TRBD1 aligns across 8 bases. Losses at the gene ends were 0 bases for V and 8 bases for J; bases not matched to a gene: 6. The CDR3 is 14 amino acids. Per germline, CDR1 SGHNT and CDR2 YYREEE (reference sequence). The full variable domain, completed using reference TRBV5-4 and TRBJ1-2, is ETGVTQSPTHLIKTRGQQVTLRCSSQSGHNTVSWYQQALGQGPQFIFQYYREEENGRGNFPPRFSGLQFPNYSSELNVNALELDDSALYLCASSLGTGLEGYTFGSGTRLTVV.

The V and J genes are TRBV5-1 and TRBJ1-3; D perhaps matches TRBD1 (6 bases). The CDR3 covers 15 residues. Trimming shortened V by 4 bases and J by 2 bases, and 13 bases separated the two germline ends. Germline V gene sequence: CDR1 SGHRS, CDR2 YFSETQ. CDR3 sequence: CASSLRGGTGNTIYF. In DNA form, the CDR3 reads TGCGCCAGCAGCCTTCGGGGGGGCACTGGAAACACCATATATTTT.

This chain uses TRBV7-3 with TRBJ1-1; TRBD1 matches at 9 bases. Losses at the gene ends were 7 bases for V and 4 bases for J; bases not matched to a gene: 7. The CDR3 extends over 14 amino acids. Germline V gives CDR1 SGHTA, CDR2 FQGTGA. In DNA form, the CDR3 reads TGTGCCAGCACGCGACAGGGGGGAAGCACTGAAGCTTTCTTT. Amino acid sequence: CASTRQGGSTEAFF.

This clone was counted a few times. DNA for the CDR3: TGTGCCAGCAGCCAAAGGGTTAGCGGGGGGAACAATGAGCAGTTCTTC. This encodes CASSQRVSGGNNEQFF. V gene TRBV3-1 (or the pseudogene TRBV3-2) combines with J gene TRBJ2-1; TRBD2 matches at 10 bases. V lost 2 bases and J lost 5; bases outside the gene matches: 6. Germline CDR1 reads LGHDT; CDR2 reads YNNKEL (reference sequence). This CDR3 contains 16 residues.

The chain carries TRBV15 and TRBJ1-3; the D is unclear. Trimming pared 5 bases from V and 2 bases from J, leaving 13 bases between. Germline CDR1 and CDR2: LNHNV and YYDKDF (reference sequence). The CDR3 covers 15 residues. The CDR3 DNA is TGTGCCACCAGCCTAAGTGGAGAACCTGGAAACACCATATATTTT. This codes for CATSLSGEPGNTIYF.

The chain links TRBV6-5 to TRBJ2-2, with D tentatively TRBD2 (5 bases). With 8 bases removed from V and 0 bases from J, the gap between germline ends came to 10 bases. This CDR3 region has 14 residues. The V gene's germline CDR1 is MNHEY and CDR2 SVGAGI. The CDR3 coding sequence is TGTGCCAGCCTTATCGGGACGAACACCGGGGAGCTGTTTTTT. This translates into CASLIGTNTGELFF.

The chain has TRBV24-1 and TRBJ2-1, with 7 nucleotides matching TRBD1. Germline CDR1 is KGHDR and CDR2 is SFDVKD. CDR3 length: 14 residues. The V segment lost 4 bases and the J segment 5 bases; nucleotides outside the gene matches: 4. The CDR3 DNA reads as TGTGCCACCAGTGACCCGGGACAGAACAATGAGCAGTTCTTC. It yields the protein CATSDPGQNNEQFF.